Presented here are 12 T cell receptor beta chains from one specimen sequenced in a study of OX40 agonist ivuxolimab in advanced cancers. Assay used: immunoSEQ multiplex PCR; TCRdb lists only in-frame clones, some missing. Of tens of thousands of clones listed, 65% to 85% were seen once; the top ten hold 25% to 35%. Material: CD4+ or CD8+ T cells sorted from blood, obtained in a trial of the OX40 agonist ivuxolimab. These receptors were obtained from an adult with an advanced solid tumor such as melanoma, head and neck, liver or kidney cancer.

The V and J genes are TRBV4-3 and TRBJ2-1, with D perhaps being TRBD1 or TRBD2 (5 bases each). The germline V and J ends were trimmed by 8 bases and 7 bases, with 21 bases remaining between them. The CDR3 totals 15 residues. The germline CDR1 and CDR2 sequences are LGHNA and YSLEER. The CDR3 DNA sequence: TGCGCCAGCGGGCGCAGGGCTTGGGAGTCGAATGAGCAGTTCTTC. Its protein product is CASGRRAWESNEQFF.

The CDR3 region is CASSPDRGFYEQYF. In nucleotides, the CDR3 is TGTGCCAGCAGCCCGGACAGGGGATTCTACGAGCAGTACTTC. The chain combines TRBV7-2 with TRBJ2-7; 9 nucleotides agree with TRBD1. From germline, CDR1 is SGHTA and CDR2 FQGNSA. This CDR3 contains 14 residues. J gave up 3 bases and V 5 bases, and 5 bases lay outside the gene matches.

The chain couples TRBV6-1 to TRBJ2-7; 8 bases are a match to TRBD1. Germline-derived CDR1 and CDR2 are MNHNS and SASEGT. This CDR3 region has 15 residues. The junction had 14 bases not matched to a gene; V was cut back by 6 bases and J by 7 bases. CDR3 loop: CASSGVTGGWQEQYF. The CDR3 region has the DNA TGTGCCAGCAGCGGCGTAACAGGGGGATGGCAGGAGCAGTACTTC.

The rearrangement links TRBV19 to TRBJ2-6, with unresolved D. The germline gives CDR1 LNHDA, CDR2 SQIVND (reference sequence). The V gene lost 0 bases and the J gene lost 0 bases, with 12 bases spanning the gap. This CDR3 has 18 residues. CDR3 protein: CASSIDPLVTSGANVLTF. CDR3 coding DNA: TGTGCCAGTAGTATAGACCCACTGGTAACCTCTGGGGCCAACGTCCTGACTTTC.

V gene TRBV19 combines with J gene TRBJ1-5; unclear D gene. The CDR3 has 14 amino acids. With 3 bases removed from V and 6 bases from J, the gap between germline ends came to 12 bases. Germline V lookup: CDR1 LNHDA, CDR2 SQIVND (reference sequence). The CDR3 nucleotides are TGTGCCAGTAGTATTACCGGGAAAAGTCAGCCCCAGCATTTT. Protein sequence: CASSITGKSQPQHF.

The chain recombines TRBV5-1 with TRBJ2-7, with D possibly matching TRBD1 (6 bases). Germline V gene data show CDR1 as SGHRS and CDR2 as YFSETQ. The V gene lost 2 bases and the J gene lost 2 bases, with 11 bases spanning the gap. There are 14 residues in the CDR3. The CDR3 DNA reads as TGCGCCAGCAGCTTTGCAGGGGCCCCCTACGAGCAGTACTTC. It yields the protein CASSFAGAPYEQYF.

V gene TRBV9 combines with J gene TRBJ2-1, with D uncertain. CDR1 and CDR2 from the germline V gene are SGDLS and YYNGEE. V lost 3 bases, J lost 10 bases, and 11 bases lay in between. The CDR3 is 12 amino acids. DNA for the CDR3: TGTGCCAGCAGCGCCCCCGGCAAGGAGCAGTTCTTC. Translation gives CASSAPGKEQFF.

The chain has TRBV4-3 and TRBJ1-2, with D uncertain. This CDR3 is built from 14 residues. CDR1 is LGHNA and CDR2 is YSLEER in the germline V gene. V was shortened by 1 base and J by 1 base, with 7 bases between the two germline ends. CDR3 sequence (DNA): TGCGCCAGCAGCCAAGGACACATTAACTATGGCTACACCTTC. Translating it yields CASSQGHINYGYTF.

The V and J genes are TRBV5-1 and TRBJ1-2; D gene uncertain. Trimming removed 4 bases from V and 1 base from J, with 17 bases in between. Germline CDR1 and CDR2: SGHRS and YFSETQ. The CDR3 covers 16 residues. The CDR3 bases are TGCGCCAGCAGCCAGGACCGCTCTGAAGATAACTATGGCTACACCTTC. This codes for CASSQDRSEDNYGYTF.

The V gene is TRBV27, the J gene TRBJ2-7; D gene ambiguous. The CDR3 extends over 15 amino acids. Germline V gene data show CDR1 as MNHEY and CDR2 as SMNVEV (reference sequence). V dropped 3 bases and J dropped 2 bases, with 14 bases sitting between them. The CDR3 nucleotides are TGTGCCAGCAGTTTGATACGACCGAGAACCTACGAGCAGTACTTC. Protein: CASSLIRPRTYEQYF.

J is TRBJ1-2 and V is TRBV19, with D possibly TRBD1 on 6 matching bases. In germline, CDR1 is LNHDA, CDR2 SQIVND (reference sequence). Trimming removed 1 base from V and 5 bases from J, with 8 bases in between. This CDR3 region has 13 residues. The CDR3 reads CASSIGQAYGYTF. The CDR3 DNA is TGTGCCAGTAGTATAGGACAGGCGTATGGCTACACCTTC.

The DNA of the CDR3 is TGTGCCAGCAGCTATAGCGCGACTAGCGGGGGTTGGAACGAGCAGTACTTC. This gives the protein CASSYSATSGGWNEQYF. The chain links TRBV7-2 to TRBJ2-7; 12 nucleotides agree with TRBD2. The CDR3 contains 17 residues. Germline V gene lookup returns CDR1 SGHTA and CDR2 FQGNSA. Losses at the gene ends were 4 bases for V and 5 bases for J; bases not matched to a gene: 12.